This TCR beta chain was documented in a study of blood T cell repertoires in COVID-19. Overall study: Acute and convalescent COVID-19 specimens originated in the United States, Italy and Spain.

Profiled with immunoSEQ multiplex PCR; TCRdb holds only in-frame clones, not every one. Counted here are just over 60,000 clones, around four fifths occurring once; the ten biggest clones make up around 20%. The CDR3 runs 13 residues. V dropped 1 base and J dropped 5 bases, with 6 bases sitting between them. Germline V gene sequence: CDR1 SGHDN, CDR2 FVKESK. V is TRBV14 and J is TRBJ1-5; D unresolved. The specimen sequenced was peripheral blood. The source is a woman aged 80 or over with active or convalescent COVID-19. The CDR3 loop reads CASSQGRYQPQHF. For the CDR3, the DNA is TGTGCCAGCAGCCAAGGGAGGTATCAGCCCCAGCATTTT.